This passage covers 27 T cell receptor beta chains from one sample sequenced in a study of blood T cell repertoires in COVID-19. The data were produced by immunoSEQ multiplex PCR, yet TCRdb's version contains in-frame clones alone and is incomplete. Of approximately 350,000 clones in the sample, 88% were seen once. Sequencing used peripheral blood. The receptors were gathered from a woman in her 70s with COVID-19, enrolled during active disease.

V and J are TRBV11-1 and TRBJ1-1; D remains unclear. Trimming removed 2 bases at V and 0 bases at J, with 7 bases between. Germline V gene lookup returns CDR1 SGHAT and CDR2 FQDESV (reference sequence). The CDR3 is 14 residues long. The CDR3 is CASSLSSMNTEAFF. The CDR3 DNA is TGTGCCAGCAGCTTAAGTTCTATGAACACTGAAGCTTTCTTT.

The chain is built from TRBV10-2 and TRBJ1-6; 7 bases are a match to TRBD1. This CDR3 is 14 amino acids long. Looked up from germline, CDR1 is WSHSY and CDR2 is SAAADI. V dropped 6 bases and J dropped 7; count of bases not matched to a gene: 6. The CDR3 sequence: CASREGDRNSPLHF. CDR3 DNA sequence: TGCGCCAGCAGAGAGGGGGACAGAAATTCACCCCTCCACTTT.

This chain joins TRBV6-6 and TRBJ1-2; weak D call: TRBD1 (6 bases). Trimming removed 6 bases at V and 2 bases at J, with 16 bases between. Germline loops: CDR1 MNHNY, CDR2 SVGAGI (reference sequence). This CDR3 comprises 15 residues. The CDR3 spells CASSSPQGLNYGYTF. As DNA, the CDR3 is TGTGCCAGCAGCTCCCCACAGGGTTTAAACTATGGCTACACCTTC.

J is TRBJ2-6 and V is TRBV5-1, with a weak D call TRBD1 (5 bases). Trimming left V 7 bases short and J 0 bases short, with 11 bases between. This CDR3 region has 15 residues. Germline CDR1 is SGHRS and CDR2 is YFSETQ. The CDR3 DNA follows: TGCGCCAGCGGGGATGGACACTCTGGGGCCAACGTCCTGACTTTC. The encoded protein is CASGDGHSGANVLTF.

This clone occurred once. The chain couples TRBV5-4 to TRBJ1-3, with TRBD1 matching over 9 bases. Germline loops: CDR1 SGHNT, CDR2 YYREEE (reference sequence). The CDR3 runs to 16 residues. The J segment lost 2 bases and the V segment lost 0 bases, leaving 3 bases of the junction unmatched. CDR3 nucleotides: TGTGCCAGCAGCTTGGATGGGACAGGGACTGGAAACACCATATATTTT. Protein: CASSLDGTGTGNTIYF.

The table lists this clone with a count of one. V usage is TRBV11-1 and J usage is TRBJ1-1, with a possible D match to TRBD1 (6 bases). Trimming took 3 bases from V and 5 from J, leaving 13 bases between them. The CDR3 sequence is 14 residues long. Germline values: CDR1 SGHAT, CDR2 FQDESV (reference sequence). CDR3 protein: CASSFTGLVTEAFF. CDR3 in DNA: TGTGCCAGCAGCTTTACAGGGTTGGTAACTGAAGCTTTCTTT. The full variable domain, with the rest looked up from reference TRBV11-1 and TRBJ1-1, is EAEVAQSPRYKITEKSQAVAFWCDPISGHATLYWYRQILGQGPELLVQFQDESVVDDSQLPKDRFSAERLKGVDSTLKIQPAELGDSAMYLCASSFTGLVTEAFFGQGTRLTVV.

This chain links TRBV10-2 with TRBJ2-2; 9 bases fit TRBD2. Germline V gene lookup returns CDR1 WSHSY and CDR2 SAAADI. The J segment lost 6 bases and the V segment lost 5 bases, leaving 7 bases of the junction unmatched. This CDR3 comprises 15 residues. CDR3 bases: TGCGCCAGCAGTAACTTGCGGGGGGGCCCCGGGGAGCTGTTTTTT. Protein sequence: CASSNLRGGPGELFF.

The V call is TRBV4-3, the J call TRBJ1-1, with 9 bases lining up with TRBD1. CDR3 length: 14 amino acids. V lost 3 bases to trimming and J lost 6 bases; unmatched junction nucleotides: 5. Germline V lookup: CDR1 LGHNA, CDR2 YSLEER. This chain's CDR3 is CASSQGQGASEAFF. The DNA of the CDR3 is TGCGCCAGCAGCCAGGGACAGGGAGCCTCTGAAGCTTTCTTT.

This clone is a singleton in its sample. This rearrangement joins TRBV5-6 to TRBJ1-5, with a possible D match to TRBD1 (5 bases). CDR1 is SGHDT and CDR2 is YYEEEE in the germline V gene. V was pared by 2 bases and J by 4 bases, with 16 bases between. This CDR3 contains 16 residues. The CDR3 here is CASSFLAGRPNQPQHF. The CDR3 DNA reads as TGTGCCAGCAGCTTCTTAGCAGGGAGGCCTAATCAGCCCCAGCATTTT. The full variable domain, in which reference TRBV5-6 and TRBJ1-5 provide the parts outside the CDR3, is DAGVTQSPTHLIKTRGQQVTLRCSPKSGHDTVSWYQQALGQGPQFIFQYYEEEERQRGNFPDRFSGHQFPNYSSELNVNALLLGDSALYLCASSFLAGRPNQPQHFGDGTRLSIL.

The chain employs TRBV2 and TRBJ1-2; 7 bases map to TRBD1. The CDR3 runs 15 residues. The germline gives CDR1 SNHLY, CDR2 FYNNEI. V gave up 3 bases and J gave up 3 bases; unmatched junction bases: 7. CDR3 residues: CASSERGRGDYGYTF. Here the CDR3 DNA reads TGTGCCAGCAGTGAGAGGGGGCGCGGTGACTATGGCTACACCTTC.

CDR3 bases: TGTGCCAGCAGCTTTATATGGACAGCTGGAAACACCATATATTTT. Its protein product is CASSFIWTAGNTIYF. V and J are TRBV7-9 and TRBJ1-3; tentative D call: TRBD1 (6 bases). There are 15 residues in the CDR3. Trimming left V 3 bases short and J 2 bases short, with 11 bases between. In germline, CDR1 is SEHNR, CDR2 FQNEAQ (reference sequence).

The chain joins TRBV2 to TRBJ2-3; D unclear. V was pared by 4 bases and J by 5 bases, with 10 bases between. The germline CDR1 and CDR2 sequences are SNHLY and FYNNEI. This CDR3 spans 13 amino acids. CDR3 in amino acids: CASSGALGDTQYF. CDR3 bases: TGTGCCAGCAGTGGGGCGCTGGGAGATACGCAGTATTTT. The variable domain in full, completed from reference TRBV2 and TRBJ2-3, reads EPEVTQTPSHQVTQMGQEVILRCVPISNHLYFYWYRQILGQKVEFLVSFYNNEISEKSEIFDDQFSVERPDGSNFTLKIRSTKLEDSAMYFCASSGALGDTQYFGPGTRLTVL.

The chain recombines TRBV7-9 with TRBJ1-2; D not resolved. Trimming stripped 6 bases from V and 4 bases from J, with 15 bases between. Germline loops: CDR1 SEHNR, CDR2 FQNEAQ (reference sequence). This CDR3 has 14 residues. The CDR3 is CASSSPATGYGYTF. CDR3 bases: TGTGCCAGCAGTTCCCCGGCCACGGGCTATGGCTACACCTTC.

The chain recombines TRBV2 with TRBJ2-3; no clear D. The germline V gene has CDR1 SNHLY and CDR2 FYNNEI. The V end was cut by 5 bases, the J end by 5 bases, with 8 bases between. The CDR3 loop spans 12 amino acids. Here the CDR3 reads CASSYYGDTQYF. In nucleotides, the CDR3 is TGTGCCAGCAGTTACTATGGAGATACGCAGTATTTT. Complete variable domain (other parts from reference TRBV2 and TRBJ2-3): EPEVTQTPSHQVTQMGQEVILRCVPISNHLYFYWYRQILGQKVEFLVSFYNNEISEKSEIFDDQFSVERPDGSNFTLKIRSTKLEDSAMYFCASSYYGDTQYFGPGTRLTVL.

The chain recombines TRBV6-5 with TRBJ1-3; TRBD1 is a possible D gene (6 bases). Trimming pared 5 bases from V and 4 bases from J, leaving 15 bases between. The CDR3 has 15 amino acids. The germline gives CDR1 MNHEY, CDR2 SVGAGI. This CDR3 reads CASSRGGASGNTIYF. For the CDR3, the DNA is TGTGCCAGCAGTCGCGGGGGGGCTTCGGGAAACACCATATATTTT.

The rearrangement uses TRBV4-1 and TRBJ1-2; D may be TRBD1 (6 bases). V dropped 1 base and J dropped 2 bases, with 11 bases sitting between them. The CDR3 is 15 residues long. CDR1 is MGHRA and CDR2 is YSYEKL in the germline V gene. CDR3 sequence: CASSQGPTGNYGYTF. CDR3 bases: TGCGCCAGCAGCCAAGGGCCTACAGGGAACTATGGCTACACCTTC.

This chain links TRBV9 with TRBJ1-1; 7 bases align to TRBD1. Germline CDR1 and CDR2: SGDLS and YYNGEE. This CDR3 is 15 amino acids long. Losses at the gene ends were 10 bases for V and 0 bases for J; bases not matched to a gene: 12. The DNA of the CDR3 is TGTGCCTCCTCACAGGGGATCGGGCTGAACACTGAAGCTTTCTTT. Its protein product is CASSQGIGLNTEAFF.

The J gene is TRBJ1-2, the V gene TRBV29-1; TRBD1 is a possible D gene (5 bases). Germline V gene sequence: CDR1 SQVTM, CDR2 ANQGSEA. V was pared by 4 bases and J by 5 bases, with 14 bases between. The length of the CDR3 is 13 residues. The CDR3 DNA reads as TGCAGCGTTGCGTCGGGGGTCGGGTATGGCTACACCTTC. This encodes CSVASGVGYGYTF. Variable domain in full (rest from reference TRBV29-1 and TRBJ1-2): SAVISQKPSRDICQRGTSLTIQCQVDSQVTMMFWYRQQPGQSLTLIATANQGSEATYESGFVIDKFPISRPNLTFSTLTVSNMSPEDSSIYLCSVASGVGYGYTFGSGTRLTVV.

The V gene is TRBV19, the J gene TRBJ2-3, with 8 bases matching TRBD2. The CDR3 contains 16 residues. Germline lookup yields CDR1 LNHDA and CDR2 SQIVND (reference sequence). V was pared by 4 bases and J by 2 bases, with 8 bases of the junction left unmatched. Here the CDR3 reads CASSSRVAGNTDTQYF. CDR3 in DNA: TGTGCCAGTAGTAGCCGGGTAGCGGGAAACACAGATACGCAGTATTTT. Full variable domain (missing parts from reference TRBV19 and TRBJ2-3): DGGITQSPKYLFRKEGQNVTLSCEQNLNHDAMYWYRQDPGQGLRLIYYSQIVNDFQKGDIAEGYSVSREKKESFPLTVTSAQKNPTAFYLCASSSRVAGNTDTQYFGPGTRLTVL.

The J gene is TRBJ2-1, the V gene TRBV9; D is unresolved. V lost 3 bases to trimming and J lost 4 bases, with 8 bases between them. The CDR3 has 13 residues. CDR1 is SGDLS, CDR2 YYNGEE, per germline. Here the CDR3 reads CASSASGYNEQFF. The CDR3, as DNA: TGTGCCAGCAGCGCTTCAGGTTACAATGAGCAGTTCTTC.

This clone was seen a handful of times. V usage is TRBV19 and J usage is TRBJ1-2; 9 nucleotides agree with TRBD1. The trim removed 5 bases at V and 8 bases at J, leaving 9 bases unmatched. This CDR3 comprises 14 residues. Germline V gene sequence: CDR1 LNHDA, CDR2 SQIVND (reference sequence). Here the CDR3 DNA reads TGTGCCAGTAGTGACCCGGGACAGGGAAACGGCTACACCTTC. Its protein is CASSDPGQGNGYTF.

The chain recombines TRBV2 with TRBJ2-3; TRBD2 aligns across 11 bases. The CDR3 is 15 residues long. The V gene end was trimmed by 6 bases and the J gene end by 7 bases; junction bases not matched to a gene: 9. The germline V gene encodes CDR1 SNHLY and CDR2 FYNNEI. For the CDR3, the DNA is TGTGCCAGCAGCCGACTAGCGGGACTTTCCTATACGCAGTATTTT. Translating gives CASSRLAGLSYTQYF.

The rearrangement joins TRBV29-1 to TRBJ2-5, with 9 bases identical to TRBD2. Per germline, CDR1 SQVTM and CDR2 ANQGSEA. Trimming took 4 bases from V and 0 from J; bases not matched to a gene: 6. CDR3 length: 15 residues. The CDR3 protein is CSVGASGVYQETQYF. The CDR3, as DNA: TGCAGCGTTGGGGCTAGCGGGGTGTACCAAGAGACCCAGTACTTC.

CDR3 protein: CASGLSQGTQPQHF. The CDR3 DNA is TGTGCTAGTGGTTTGTCACAGGGGACTCAGCCCCAGCATTTT. This chain links TRBV12-5 with TRBJ1-5; 7 bases map to TRBD1. The CDR3 has 14 residues. J lost 6 bases, V lost 2 bases, and 4 bases had no gene match. Germline V CDR1 and CDR2: LGHNT, FRNRAP.

This clone was detected once. This chain joins TRBV6-2 or TRBV6-3 and TRBJ2-1; 8 bases are a match to TRBD1. Germline V gives CDR1 MNHEY, CDR2 SVGEGT. CDR3 length: 12 residues. Trimming removed 6 bases from V and 10 bases from J; junction bases left unmatched: 5. CDR3 nucleotide sequence: TGTGCCAGCAGCTCCCGGGACAGGGAGCAGTTCTTC. It is translated as CASSSRDREQFF.

This clone was detected a few times. CDR3 DNA sequence: TGTGCCAGCAGGCGGGACAGGCTTAACACCGGGGAGCTGTTTTTT. Its protein product is CASRRDRLNTGELFF. The rearrangement joins TRBV6-5 to TRBJ2-2; 8 bases map to TRBD1. Germline V lookup: CDR1 MNHEY, CDR2 SVGAGI. The trim removed 6 bases at V and 2 bases at J, leaving 5 bases unmatched. The length of the CDR3 is 15 residues.

The chain uses TRBV7-8 and TRBJ2-1; D is possibly TRBD2 (5 bases). CDR1 and CDR2 from the germline V gene are SGHVS and FQNEAQ. Deletions cut 4 bases from V and 10 bases from J, with 17 bases between. The length of the CDR3 is 14 residues. In nucleotides, the CDR3 is TGTGCCAGCAGCTCCACCGAACAGCGAGGGGAGCAGTTCTTC. Translation gives CASSSTEQRGEQFF.